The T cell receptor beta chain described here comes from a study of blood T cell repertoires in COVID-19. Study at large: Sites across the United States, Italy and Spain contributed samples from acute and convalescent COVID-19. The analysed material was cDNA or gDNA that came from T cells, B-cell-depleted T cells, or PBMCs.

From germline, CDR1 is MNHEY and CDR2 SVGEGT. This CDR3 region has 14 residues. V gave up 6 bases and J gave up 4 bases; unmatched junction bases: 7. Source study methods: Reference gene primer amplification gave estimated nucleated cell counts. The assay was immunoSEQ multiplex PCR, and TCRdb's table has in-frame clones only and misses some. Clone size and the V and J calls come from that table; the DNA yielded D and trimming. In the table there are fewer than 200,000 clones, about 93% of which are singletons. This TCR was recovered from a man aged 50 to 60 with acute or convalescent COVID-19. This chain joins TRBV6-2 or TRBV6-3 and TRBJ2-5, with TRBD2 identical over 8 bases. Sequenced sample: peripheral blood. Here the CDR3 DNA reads TGTGCCAGCAGCCGCAGCGGGGGTTTAGAGACCCAGTACTTC. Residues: CASSRSGGLETQYF.